The 28 T cell receptor beta chains listed next were all sequenced from one sample in a study of T cell repertoires in cytomegalovirus infection. TCRdb itself ran the reads through MiXCR, one entry per CDR3 protein. The sample lists around 740,000 distinct CDR3 sequences, 35% to 45% seen once, with around 2.6% in the top ten. The sequencing sample was made of PBMCs. The receptor source for this set is a human donor in good health (CMV status not recorded). Some clones in this sample may be carry-over from other donors' samples.

The chain is built from TRBV11-2 and TRBJ2-7, with 7 nucleotides matching TRBD1. Trimming removed 5 bases from V and 2 bases from J; junction bases left unmatched: 6. The CDR3 spans 14 residues. CDR1 is SGHAT, CDR2 FQNNGV, per germline. CDR3 nucleotide sequence: TGTGCCAGCAGCCGGGACAGTGGGACCTACGAGCAGTACTTC. Translating it yields CASSRDSGTYEQYF.

V and J are TRBV27 and TRBJ2-1; tentatively, D is TRBD2 (5 bases). V lost 8 bases to trimming and J lost 0 bases, with 14 bases between them. Germline values: CDR1 MNHEY, CDR2 SMNVEV (reference sequence). The CDR3 length is 15 residues. The CDR3 reads CASRRLGSSYNEQFF. The CDR3 nucleotides are TGTGCCAGCCGCAGATTGGGGAGCTCCTACAATGAGCAGTTCTTC.

This clonotype has a handful of counts. The gene calls are TRBV7-9 and TRBJ1-6; 9 bases line up with TRBD1. The V and J ends lost 0 bases and 5 bases, in that order; junction bases with no gene match: 2. This CDR3 is built from 16 residues. CDR1 and CDR2 (germline): SEHNR, FQNEAQ (reference sequence). CDR3 region: CASSLATGGNNSPLHF. CDR3 sequence (DNA): TGTGCCAGCAGCTTAGCGACAGGGGGTAATAATTCACCCCTCCACTTT.

The table lists this clonotype with many counts. The V gene is TRBV7-2, the J gene TRBJ2-5, with 13 bases identical to TRBD2. The V gene end was trimmed by 4 bases and the J gene end by 4 bases; junction bases not matched to a gene: 6. This CDR3 is 16 amino acids long. The germline gives CDR1 SGHTA, CDR2 FQGNSA. CDR3: CASSSETSGGSETQYF. DNA of the CDR3: TGTGCCAGCAGCTCGGAGACTAGCGGGGGGTCAGAGACCCAGTACTTC.

As regards this clonotype: One end of the junction is discordant with germline, which a read error may explain. This chain links TRBV7-9 with TRBJ2-7, with D possibly TRBD1 on 6 matching bases. This CDR3 contains 17 residues. The V gene's germline CDR1 is SEHNR and CDR2 FQNEAQ (reference sequence). CDR3 region: CARSPITRGNRTYEKYF. DNA of the CDR3: TGTGCCAGAAGCCCAATCACCAGGGGAAACCGTACCTACGAGAAGTACTTC.

The chain couples TRBV20-1 to TRBJ2-7; D may correspond to TRBD1 or TRBD2 (5 bases each). CDR3 length equals 14 residues. V lost 1 base, J lost 1 base, and 11 bases lay in between. Germline values: CDR1 DFQATT, CDR2 SNEGSKA (reference sequence). In DNA form, the CDR3 reads TGCAGTGCTAGAGGGGGGACGGTATCCTACGAGCAGTACTTC. This gives the protein CSARGGTVSYEQYF.

The genes are TRBV10-3 and TRBJ2-2, with 13 bases matching TRBD2. The CDR3 runs 16 residues. Losses at the gene ends were 6 bases for V and 1 base for J; bases not matched to a gene: 2. Germline CDR1 is ENHRY and CDR2 is SYGVKD. CDR3 nucleotides: TGTGCCATCAGAGGACTAGCGGGAGAGAACACCGGGGAGCTGTTTTTT. Encoded protein: CAIRGLAGENTGELFF.

The chain employs TRBV10-2 and TRBJ1-5; D gene uncertain. The V end was cut by 0 bases, the J end by 2 bases, with 8 bases between. This CDR3 has 15 residues. The germline CDR1 and CDR2 sequences are WSHSY and SAAADI. CDR3 amino acids: CASSESTPRNQPQHF. The CDR3 DNA is TGCGCCAGCAGTGAGTCGACACCCCGCAATCAGCCCCAGCATTTT.

The CDR3 DNA reads TGTGCCAGCTCACCAAACAGGCCCTCTTCCCGATTTTCGCAGTATTTT. It codes for CASSPNRPSSRFSQYF. This chain links TRBV18 with TRBJ2-3, with D tentatively TRBD1 (5 bases). The germline gives CDR1 KGHSH, CDR2 LQKENI. V was cut by 2 bases and J by 10 bases, with 22 bases left in between. The CDR3 is made up of 16 amino acids. Combining the CDR3 with reference TRBV18 and TRBJ2-3 gives the whole variable domain NAGVMQNPRHLVRRRGQEARLRCSPMKGHSHVYWYRQLPEEGLKFMVYLQKENIIDESGMPKERFSAEFPKEGPSILRIQQVVRGDSAAYFCASSPNRPSSRFSQYFGPGTRLTVL.

The chain couples TRBV7-4 to TRBJ2-7; TRBD1 agrees at 8 bases. V lost 5 bases and J lost 5; bases outside the gene matches: 8. There are 14 residues in the CDR3. Germline loops: CDR1 SGHVT, CDR2 SQSDAQ. The CDR3 sequence: CASSPRQGADEQYF. DNA of the CDR3: TGTGCCAGCAGCCCTCGGCAGGGGGCCGACGAGCAGTACTTC. The variable domain in full, completed from reference TRBV7-4 and TRBJ2-7, reads GAGVSQSPRYKVAKRGRDVALRCDSISGHVTLYWYRQTLGQGSEVLTYSQSDAQRDKSGRPSGRFSAERPERSVSTLKIQRTEQGDSAVYLCASSPRQGADEQYFGPGTRLTVT.

On this clonotype itself: The conserved phenylalanine or tryptophan normally closing the CDR3 is absent here, so this likely arose from a read error. The CDR3 spells CSAWTGKEAGELFL. Here the CDR3 DNA reads TGCAGTGCATGGACGGGGAAGGAAGCCGGGGAGCTGTTTTTG. V and J are TRBV20-1 and TRBJ2-2, with D perhaps TRBD2 (5 bases). CDR3 length: 14 residues. CDR1 is DFQATT and CDR2 is SNEGSKA in the germline V gene (reference sequence). Deletions cut 6 bases from V and 6 bases from J, with 17 bases between.

The chain links TRBV6-5 to TRBJ2-1, with D tentatively TRBD2 (6 bases). The germline V gene has CDR1 MNHEY and CDR2 SVGAGI. Trimming pared 0 bases from V and 8 bases from J, leaving 14 bases between. The CDR3 is made up of 15 amino acids. The CDR3 loop reads CASSYSTGVADEQFF. The CDR3 coding sequence is TGTGCCAGCAGTTACTCGACGGGGGTGGCCGATGAGCAGTTCTTC.

This clonotype was observed a handful of times. The chain joins TRBV19 to TRBJ2-1; the D gene could be TRBD1 or TRBD2 (6 bases each). V lost 9 bases and J lost 5, with 14 bases in between. The CDR3 has 13 amino acids. The germline gives CDR1 LNHDA, CDR2 SQIVND (reference sequence). CDR3 loop: CASLSGANNEQFF. The CDR3 DNA is TGTGCCAGCCTTTCGGGGGCGAACAATGAGCAGTTCTTC.

CDR3 region: CASIGTGTSGYTF. CDR3 nucleotides: TGTGCCAGCATCGGGACAGGGACTTCTGGCTACACCTTC. The V gene is TRBV25-1, the J gene TRBJ1-2, with TRBD1 matching 9 bases. Germline V gene data show CDR1 as MGHDK and CDR2 as SYGVNS. The ends lost 7 bases at V and 7 bases at J; junction bases unmatched: 7. The length of the CDR3 is 13 residues.

The V gene is TRBV28, the J gene TRBJ2-1; the D is unclear. The germline V gene has CDR1 MDHEN and CDR2 SYDVKM. This CDR3 has 16 amino acids. Deletions cut 7 bases from V and 2 bases from J, with 18 bases between. This CDR3 is CASTYSAANPYNEQFF. CDR3 coding DNA: TGTGCCAGCACCTATTCCGCAGCGAACCCCTACAATGAGCAGTTCTTC.

This clonotype was counted between two and nine times. CDR3 DNA sequence: TGCAGTAGACCTAGCGGGAGGACCTCCTACAATGAGCAGTTCTTC. Protein: CSRPSGRTSYNEQFF. This sequence joins TRBV20-1 and TRBJ2-1; 11 bases are a match to TRBD2. The CDR3 contains 15 residues. CDR1 DFQATT and CDR2 SNEGSKA come from the germline V gene (reference sequence). Germline trimming cut 8 bases from V and 0 bases from J; bases unmatched to any gene: 6.

The J gene is TRBJ1-6, the V gene TRBV12-3 or TRBV12-4, with TRBD1 as a possible D gene (5 bases). This CDR3 is built from 15 residues. V was pared by 3 bases and J by 9 bases, with 15 bases between. This CDR3 reads CASSFGAGTRSPLHF. CDR3 in DNA: TGTGCCAGCAGTTTTGGCGCCGGGACCCGTTCACCCCTCCACTTT.

The rearrangement uses TRBV5-5 and TRBJ2-1; perhaps TRBD2 as D (6 bases). From germline, CDR1 is SGHKS and CDR2 YYEKEE (reference sequence). V was trimmed by 1 base and J by 7 bases, leaving 12 bases between them. The CDR3 runs to 14 residues. In DNA, the CDR3 is TGTGCCAGCAGCTTGCATACTAGCCGAAATGAGCAGTTCTTC. Protein: CASSLHTSRNEQFF.

This clonotype was observed a handful of times. The chain combines TRBV12-3 or TRBV12-4 with TRBJ2-7, with 8 bases lining up with TRBD1. There are 14 residues in the CDR3. The trim removed 5 bases at V and 5 bases at J, leaving 8 bases unmatched. The CDR3 DNA is TGTGCCAGCAGTCTTGCCCAGGGGGCCCACGAGCAGTACTTC. Its translation: CASSLAQGAHEQYF.

CDR3 residues: CATYYPGLALETQYF. CDR3 DNA sequence: TGTGCCACATATTACCCGGGACTAGCGTTAGAGACCCAGTACTTC. This chain joins TRBV6-2 or TRBV6-3 and TRBJ2-5, with 10 bases lining up with TRBD2. The germline V gene has CDR1 MNHEY and CDR2 SVGEGT. CDR3 length: 15 amino acids. V gave up 10 bases and J gave up 4 bases; unmatched junction bases: 12.

This clonotype was recorded many times. The chain couples TRBV7-2 to TRBJ2-3; D unresolved. Germline-derived CDR1 and CDR2 are SGHTA and FQGNSA. Trimming left V 4 bases short and J 0 bases short, with 11 bases between. This CDR3 spans 15 amino acids. The CDR3 nucleotides are TGTGCCAGCAGCTCGTCGGCCGCTAGCACAGATACGCAGTATTTT. Its translation: CASSSSAASTDTQYF.

This clonotype was detected only a few times. V usage is TRBV28 and J usage is TRBJ2-5; possible D gene TRBD1, 6 bases. Germline V gene sequence: CDR1 MDHEN, CDR2 SYDVKM. This CDR3 spans 14 amino acids. V shed 3 bases and J shed 3 bases, with 11 bases lying between them. For the CDR3, the DNA is TGTGCCAGCAGTTTGTGGGGGCGCGAAGAGACCCAGTACTTC. Protein: CASSLWGREETQYF.

This chain connects TRBV9 to TRBJ2-1; 9 bases fit TRBD2. The junction had 17 bases not matched to a gene; V was cut back by 3 bases and J by 13 bases. Germline CDR1 is SGDLS and CDR2 is YYNGEE. The CDR3 consists of 16 residues. The CDR3 bases are TGTGCCAGCAGCGCAGACTCTAGCGGGACCCAAATTCGTCAGTTCTTC. It codes for CASSADSSGTQIRQFF.

This clonotype was seen more than once but under ten times. CDR3 DNA sequence: TGCGCCAGCAGAAATAGACCCATCGGGGGCGAGTATGGCTACACCTTC. This codes for CASRNRPIGGEYGYTF. This rearrangement joins TRBV5-1 to TRBJ1-2; tentative D call: TRBD1 (6 bases). Germline V gene lookup returns CDR1 SGHRS and CDR2 YFSETQ. This CDR3 region has 16 residues. The ends were cut back, 5 bases at V and 5 bases at J, with 22 bases in the middle.

The chain joins TRBV5-1 to TRBJ2-2; D possibly corresponds to TRBD1 (6 bases). Germline CDR1 SGHRS, CDR2 YFSETQ. The CDR3 loop spans 14 amino acids. Trimming left V 3 bases short and J 4 bases short, with 10 bases between. Written as DNA, the CDR3 is TGCGCCAGCAGCTGGGGGCCCGGCACCGGGGAGCTGTTTTTT. This gives the protein CASSWGPGTGELFF.

This clonotype has a handful of counts. This chain joins TRBV7-3 and TRBJ1-1; the D gene is possibly TRBD1 (5 bases). The CDR3 sequence is 15 residues long. V lost 2 bases and J 3 bases, leaving 13 bases between the germline ends. CDR1 and CDR2 (germline): SGHTA, FQGTGA. The CDR3 sequence: CASSLQGSRDTEAFF. For the CDR3, the DNA is TGTGCCAGCAGCTTACAGGGCTCGCGTGACACTGAAGCTTTCTTT.

V is TRBV19 and J is TRBJ1-4; no clear D gene. From germline, CDR1 is LNHDA and CDR2 SQIVND (reference sequence). The CDR3 is 14 amino acids. The V gene lost 10 bases and the J gene lost 6 bases, with 18 bases spanning the gap. The CDR3 loop is CATRSILADEKLFF. In DNA form, the CDR3 reads TGTGCCACCCGGTCGATCTTGGCCGATGAAAAACTGTTTTTT.

This clonotype was recorded at least ten times. This chain links TRBV7-6 with TRBJ1-1; D ambiguous. Germline lookup yields CDR1 SGHVS and CDR2 FNYEAQ. V gave up 5 bases and J gave up 3 bases, with 13 bases separating them. CDR3 size: 14 residues. CDR3 protein: CASSASQADTEAFF. The CDR3, as DNA: TGTGCCAGCAGCGCGTCACAAGCGGACACTGAAGCTTTCTTT.